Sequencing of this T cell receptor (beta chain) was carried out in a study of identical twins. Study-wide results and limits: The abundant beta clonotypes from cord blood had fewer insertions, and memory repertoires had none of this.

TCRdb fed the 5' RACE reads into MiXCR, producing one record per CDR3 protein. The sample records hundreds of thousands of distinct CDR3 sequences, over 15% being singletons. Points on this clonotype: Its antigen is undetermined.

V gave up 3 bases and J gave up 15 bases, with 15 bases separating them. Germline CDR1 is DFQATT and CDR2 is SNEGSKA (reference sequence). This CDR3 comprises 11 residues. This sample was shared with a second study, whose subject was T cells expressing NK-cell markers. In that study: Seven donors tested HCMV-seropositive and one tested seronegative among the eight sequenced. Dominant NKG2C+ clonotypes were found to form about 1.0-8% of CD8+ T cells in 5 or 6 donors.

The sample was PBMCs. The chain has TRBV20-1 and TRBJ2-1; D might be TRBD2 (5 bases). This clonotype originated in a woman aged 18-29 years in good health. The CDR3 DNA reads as TGCAGTGCTAGTCCAACTAGTCCCAGGTTCTTC. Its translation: CSASPTSPRFF.